This TCR beta chain comes out of a study of sequential checkpoint blockade in melanoma. In the study overall: 91 pretreatment tumor DNA samples were TCRβ immunosequenced.

Only in-frame clones appear in the TCRdb table, and some are missing; sequencing was by immunoSEQ multiplex PCR. Here the sample spans 2,500 to 4,000 clones, 16% being singletons. Study results and caveats: Pretreatment TIL clonality tracked with response in the nivolumab-first arm.

Treatment defined: randomized to nivolumab then ipilimumab (arm A) or the reverse (arm B). Of note for this clone: Its antigen remains unknown.

Trimming removed 11 bases from V and 6 bases from J, with 17 bases in between. Germline V lookup: CDR1 MDHEN, CDR2 SYDVKM. The CDR3 loop spans 13 amino acids. The receptor was derived from a human donor with melanoma. The chain carries TRBV28 and TRBJ1-5; D is perhaps TRBD1 (6 bases). The input for sequencing was tumor tissue (inferred from file names), taken from a patient given nivolumab and ipilimumab in sequence. The CDR3 nucleotides are TGTGCCCTGGGGGCCGAGAACGGTCAGCCCCAGCATTTT. It codes for CALGAENGQPQHF.